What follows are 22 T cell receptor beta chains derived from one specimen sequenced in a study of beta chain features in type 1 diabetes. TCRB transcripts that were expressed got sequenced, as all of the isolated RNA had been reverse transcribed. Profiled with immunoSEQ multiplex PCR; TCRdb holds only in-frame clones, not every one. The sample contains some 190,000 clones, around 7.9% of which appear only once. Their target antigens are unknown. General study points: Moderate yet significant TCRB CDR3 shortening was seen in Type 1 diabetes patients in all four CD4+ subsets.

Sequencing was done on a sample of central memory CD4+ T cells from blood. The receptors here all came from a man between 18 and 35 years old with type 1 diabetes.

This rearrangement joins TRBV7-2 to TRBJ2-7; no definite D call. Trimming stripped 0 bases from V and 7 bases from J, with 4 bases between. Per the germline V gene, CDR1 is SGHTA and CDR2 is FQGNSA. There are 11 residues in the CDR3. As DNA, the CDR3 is TGTGCCAGCAGCTTAGCGACAGAGCAGTACTTC. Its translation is CASSLATEQYF.

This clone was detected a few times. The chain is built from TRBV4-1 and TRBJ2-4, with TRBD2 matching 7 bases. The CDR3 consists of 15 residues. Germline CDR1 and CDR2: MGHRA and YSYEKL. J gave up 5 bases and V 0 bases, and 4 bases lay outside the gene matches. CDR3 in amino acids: CASSQDLRGENIQYF. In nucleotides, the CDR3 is TGCGCCAGCAGCCAAGATCTCCGGGGGGAAAACATTCAGTACTTC.

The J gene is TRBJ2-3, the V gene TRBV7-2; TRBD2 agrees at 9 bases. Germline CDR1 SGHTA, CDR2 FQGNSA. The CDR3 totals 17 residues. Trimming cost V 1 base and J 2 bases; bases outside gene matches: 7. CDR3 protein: CASSLGPSGTFTDTQYF. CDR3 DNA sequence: TGTGCCAGCAGCTTAGGTCCTAGCGGGACCTTCACAGATACGCAGTATTTT.

The chain's CDR3 is CASSLGAQGVSGYTF. CDR3 nucleotides: TGTGCCAGCAGCTTAGGCGCCCAGGGGGTTAGTGGCTACACCTTC. The rearrangement joins TRBV7-6 to TRBJ1-2; TRBD1 matches 7 bases. The CDR3 consists of 15 residues. V lost 1 base to trimming and J lost 7 bases; unmatched junction nucleotides: 9. Germline CDR1 SGHVS, CDR2 FNYEAQ. The full variable domain, with the rest looked up from reference TRBV7-6 and TRBJ1-2, is GAGVSQSPRYKVTKRGQDVALRCDPISGHVSLYWYRQALGQGPEFLTYFNYEAQQDKSGLPNDRFSAERPEGSISTLTIQRTEQRDSAMYRCASSLGAQGVSGYTFGSGTRLTVV.

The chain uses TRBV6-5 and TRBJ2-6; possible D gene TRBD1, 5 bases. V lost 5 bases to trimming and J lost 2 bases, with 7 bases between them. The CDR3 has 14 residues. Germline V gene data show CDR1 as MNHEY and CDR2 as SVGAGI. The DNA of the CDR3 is TGTGCCAGCAGTCCAGGGACTGGGGCCAACGTCCTGACTTTC. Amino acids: CASSPGTGANVLTF.

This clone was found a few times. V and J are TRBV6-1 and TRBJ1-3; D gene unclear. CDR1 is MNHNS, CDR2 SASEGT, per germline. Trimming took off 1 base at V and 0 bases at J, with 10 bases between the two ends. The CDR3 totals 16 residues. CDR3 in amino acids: CASSEGTTASGNTIYF. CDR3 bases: TGTGCCAGCAGTGAAGGGACTACCGCCTCTGGAAACACCATATATTTT.

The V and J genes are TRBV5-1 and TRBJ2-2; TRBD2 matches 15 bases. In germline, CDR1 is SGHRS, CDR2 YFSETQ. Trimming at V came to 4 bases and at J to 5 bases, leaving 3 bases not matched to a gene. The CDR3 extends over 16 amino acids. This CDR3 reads CASSTGTSGRTGELFF. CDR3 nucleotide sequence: TGCGCCAGCAGCACCGGGACTAGCGGGAGGACCGGGGAGCTGTTTTTT.

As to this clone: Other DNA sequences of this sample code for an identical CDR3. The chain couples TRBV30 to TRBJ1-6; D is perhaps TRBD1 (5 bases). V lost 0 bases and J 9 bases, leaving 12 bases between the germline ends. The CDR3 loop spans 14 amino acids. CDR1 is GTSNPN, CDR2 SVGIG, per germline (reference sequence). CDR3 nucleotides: TGTGCCTGGAGTGTACTAACAGGATCTTCACCCCTCCACTTT. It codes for CAWSVLTGSSPLHF.

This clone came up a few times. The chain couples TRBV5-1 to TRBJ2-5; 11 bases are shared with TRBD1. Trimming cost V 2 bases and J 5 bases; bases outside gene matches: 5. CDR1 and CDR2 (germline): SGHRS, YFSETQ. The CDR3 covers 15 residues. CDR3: CASSLGDRGLETQYF. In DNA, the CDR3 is TGCGCCAGCAGCTTAGGGGACAGGGGGTTGGAGACCCAGTACTTC.

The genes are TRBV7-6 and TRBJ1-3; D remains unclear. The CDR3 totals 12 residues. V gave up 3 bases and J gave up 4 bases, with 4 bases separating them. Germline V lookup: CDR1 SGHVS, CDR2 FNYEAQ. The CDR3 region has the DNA TGTGCCAGCAGCTTCGCGGGAAACACCATATATTTT. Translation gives CASSFAGNTIYF.

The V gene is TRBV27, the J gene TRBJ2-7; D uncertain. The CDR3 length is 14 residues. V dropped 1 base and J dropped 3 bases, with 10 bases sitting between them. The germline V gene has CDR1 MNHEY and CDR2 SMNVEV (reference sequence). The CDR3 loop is CASSLFPFYYEQYF. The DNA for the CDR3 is TGTGCCAGCAGTTTATTTCCATTCTACTACGAGCAGTACTTC.

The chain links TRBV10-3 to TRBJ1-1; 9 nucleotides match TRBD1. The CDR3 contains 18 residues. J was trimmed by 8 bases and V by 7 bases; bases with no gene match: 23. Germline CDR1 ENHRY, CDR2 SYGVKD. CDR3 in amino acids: CAINPGQGLKSEQGEAFF. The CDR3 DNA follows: TGTGCCATCAATCCGGGACAGGGACTCAAGTCGGAACAAGGGGAAGCTTTCTTT.

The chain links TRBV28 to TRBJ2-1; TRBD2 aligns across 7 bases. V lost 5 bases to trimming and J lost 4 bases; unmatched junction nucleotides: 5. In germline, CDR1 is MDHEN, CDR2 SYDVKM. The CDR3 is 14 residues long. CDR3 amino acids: CASSVAGMYNEQFF. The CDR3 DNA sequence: TGTGCCAGCAGTGTAGCGGGTATGTACAATGAGCAGTTCTTC.

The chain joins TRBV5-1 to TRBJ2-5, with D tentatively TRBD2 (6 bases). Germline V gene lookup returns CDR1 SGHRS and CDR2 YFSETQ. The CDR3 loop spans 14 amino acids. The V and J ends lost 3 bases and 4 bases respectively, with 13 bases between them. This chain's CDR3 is CASSSLIGGETQYF. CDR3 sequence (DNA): TGCGCCAGCAGCTCGTTGATCGGGGGAGAGACCCAGTACTTC.

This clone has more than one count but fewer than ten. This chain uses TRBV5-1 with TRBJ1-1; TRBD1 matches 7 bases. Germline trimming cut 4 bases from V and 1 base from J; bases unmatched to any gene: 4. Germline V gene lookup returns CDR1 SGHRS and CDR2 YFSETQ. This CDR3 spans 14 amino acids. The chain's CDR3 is CASSPDRANTEAFF. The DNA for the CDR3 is TGCGCCAGCAGCCCTGACAGGGCGAACACTGAAGCTTTCTTT.

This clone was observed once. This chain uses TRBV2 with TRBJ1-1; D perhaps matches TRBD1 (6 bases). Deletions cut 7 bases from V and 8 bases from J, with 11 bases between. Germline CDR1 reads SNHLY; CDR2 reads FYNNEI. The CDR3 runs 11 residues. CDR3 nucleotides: TGTGCCAGCACCGGACAGTTCGAAGCTTTCTTT. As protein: CASTGQFEAFF.

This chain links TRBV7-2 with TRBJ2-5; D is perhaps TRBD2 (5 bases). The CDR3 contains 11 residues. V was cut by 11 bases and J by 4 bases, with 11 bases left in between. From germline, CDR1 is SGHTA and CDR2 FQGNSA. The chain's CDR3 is CAVGGGETQYF. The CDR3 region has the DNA TGTGCCGTTGGCGGAGGAGAGACCCAGTACTTC.

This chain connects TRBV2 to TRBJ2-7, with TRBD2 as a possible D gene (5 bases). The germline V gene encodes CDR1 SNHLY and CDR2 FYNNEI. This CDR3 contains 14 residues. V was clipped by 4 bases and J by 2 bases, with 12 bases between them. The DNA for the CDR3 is TGTGCCAGCAGTGTCTTCGACGGGGCCTACGAGCAGTACTTC. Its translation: CASSVFDGAYEQYF.

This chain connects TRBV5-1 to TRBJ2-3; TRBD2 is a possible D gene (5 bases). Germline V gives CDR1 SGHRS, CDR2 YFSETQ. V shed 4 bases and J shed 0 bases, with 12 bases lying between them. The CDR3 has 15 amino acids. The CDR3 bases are TGCGCCAGCAGCAACACAGCGGCTAGCACAGATACGCAGTATTTT. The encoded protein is CASSNTAASTDTQYF.

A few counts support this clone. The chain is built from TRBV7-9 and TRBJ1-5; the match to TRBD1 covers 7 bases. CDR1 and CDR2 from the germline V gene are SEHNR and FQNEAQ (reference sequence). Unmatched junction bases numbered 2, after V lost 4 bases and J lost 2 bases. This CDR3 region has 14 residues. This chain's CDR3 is CASSWQGGNQPQHF. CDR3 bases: TGTGCCAGCAGCTGGCAGGGGGGCAATCAGCCCCAGCATTTT. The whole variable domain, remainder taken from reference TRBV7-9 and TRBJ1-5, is DTGVSQNPRHKITKRGQNVTFRCDPISEHNRLYWYRQTLGQGPEFLTYFQNEAQLEKSRLLSDRFSAERPKGSFSTLEIQRTEQGDSAMYLCASSWQGGNQPQHFGDGTRLSIL.

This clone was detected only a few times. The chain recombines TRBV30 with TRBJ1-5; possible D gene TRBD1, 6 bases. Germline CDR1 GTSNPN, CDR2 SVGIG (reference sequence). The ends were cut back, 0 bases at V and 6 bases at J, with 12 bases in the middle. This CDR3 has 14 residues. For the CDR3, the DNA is TGTGCCTGGAGTGTGGGCGGGGGCACTCAGCCCCAGCATTTT. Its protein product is CAWSVGGGTQPQHF.

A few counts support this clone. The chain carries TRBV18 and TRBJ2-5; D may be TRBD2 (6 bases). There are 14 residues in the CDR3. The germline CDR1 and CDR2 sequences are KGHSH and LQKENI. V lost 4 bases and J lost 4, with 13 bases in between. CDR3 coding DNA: TGTGCCAGCTCACGAGGGGACTGGCGAGAGACCCAGTACTTC. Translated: CASSRGDWRETQYF.